Included here is one TCR beta chain sequence, with context. Antigen unknown. Distinct nucleotide sequences in the sample also encode this CDR3. The CDR3 has 16 amino acids. Unmatched junction bases numbered 5, after V lost 5 bases and J lost 3 bases. In germline, CDR1 is SEHNR, CDR2 FQNEAQ (reference sequence). A CD45RA-negative memory subset and a CD45RA+ naive subset were separated from the CD4+ cells. This sample is part of a study of shared clonotypes between healthy human individuals. Broader study findings: Researchers found naive subsets generally carried larger estimated richness than memory subsets.

The protocol was immunoSEQ multiplex PCR, while the TCRdb copy is restricted to in-frame clones and leaves out a portion. Of 1,400,000 or so clones listed, around 98.5% are singletons. Specimen: naive CD4+ T cells sorted from blood. Sample subset: CD45RA+ positively selected. The rearrangement links TRBV7-9 to TRBJ2-3, with 13 bases matching TRBD2. The receptor was isolated from a man aged 25-40 years in good health. The CDR3 nucleotides read TGTGCCAGCAGCCGGGGACTAGCGGGGTTGACAGATACGCAGTATTTT. Protein: CASSRGLAGLTDTQYF. Full variable domain (missing parts from reference TRBV7-9 and TRBJ2-3): DTGVSQNPRHKITKRGQNVTFRCDPISEHNRLYWYRQTLGQGPEFLTYFQNEAQLEKSRLLSDRFSAERPKGSFSTLEIQRTEQGDSAMYLCASSRGLAGLTDTQYFGPGTRLTVL.